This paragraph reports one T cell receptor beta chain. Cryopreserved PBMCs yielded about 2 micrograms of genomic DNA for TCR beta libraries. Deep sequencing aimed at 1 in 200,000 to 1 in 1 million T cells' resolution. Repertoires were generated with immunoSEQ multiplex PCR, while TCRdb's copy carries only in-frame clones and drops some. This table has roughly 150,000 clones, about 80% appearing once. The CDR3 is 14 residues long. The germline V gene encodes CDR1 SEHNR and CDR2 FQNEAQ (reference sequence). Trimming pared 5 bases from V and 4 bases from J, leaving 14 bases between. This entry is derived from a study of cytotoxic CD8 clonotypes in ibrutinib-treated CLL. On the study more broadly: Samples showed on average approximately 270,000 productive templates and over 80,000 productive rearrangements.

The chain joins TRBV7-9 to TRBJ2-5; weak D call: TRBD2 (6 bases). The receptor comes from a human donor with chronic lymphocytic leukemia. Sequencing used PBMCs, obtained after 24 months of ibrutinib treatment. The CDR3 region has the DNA TGTGCCAGCAGCCCCCCGAGGGGAGGAGAGACCCAGTACTTC. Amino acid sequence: CASSPPRGGETQYF.